Listed here are 18 T cell receptor beta chains from one sample, sequenced in a study of T cell repertoires in cytomegalovirus infection. For these TCRs, the target antigens are not known. From the reads, TCRdb called clonotypes with MiXCR, one entry per CDR3 protein. The sample has around 710,000 distinct CDR3 sequences; just under 30% are singletons. Sample: cultured CD8+ T cells from PBMCs, taken from culture after CMV antigen stimulation. The receptors come from a human donor in good health (CMV status not recorded). Some clones in this sample may be carry-over from other donors' samples.

The chain has TRBV28 and TRBJ1-6; maybe TRBD1 (6 bases). Trimming shortened V by 3 bases and J by 6 bases, and 9 bases separated the two germline ends. The CDR3 contains 14 residues. Germline V CDR1 and CDR2: MDHEN, SYDVKM. The DNA for the CDR3 is TGTGCCAGCAGTTTCGGGGACATTAATTCACCCCTCCACTTT. Its translation is CASSFGDINSPLHF.

The sample holds a few counts of this clonotype. As DNA, the CDR3 is TGTGCCAGCAGTCGTTGGAGGGAAGGAGCTAACTATGGCTACACCTTC. Translated: CASSRWREGANYGYTF. The rearrangement links TRBV11-2 to TRBJ1-2; D unclear. Germline V CDR1 and CDR2: SGHAT, FQNNGV. The CDR3 runs to 16 residues. V was clipped by 6 bases and J by 0 bases, with 17 bases between them.

V gene TRBV10-3 combines with J gene TRBJ1-1; a possible D gene is TRBD1 (5 bases). Germline CDR1 ENHRY, CDR2 SYGVKD. V dropped 3 bases and J dropped 4 bases, with 18 bases sitting between them. The CDR3 is 16 amino acids. The CDR3 is CAISEGRGSPSTEAFF. The CDR3 DNA reads as TGTGCCATCAGTGAAGGTAGGGGATCCCCTTCCACTGAAGCTTTCTTT.

In its sample, this clonotype was seen many times. The V gene is TRBV7-8, the J gene TRBJ2-1; 7 nucleotides align to TRBD2. CDR3 length equals 17 residues. Germline trimming cut 1 base from V and 0 bases from J; bases unmatched to any gene: 6. The germline V gene encodes CDR1 SGHVS and CDR2 FQNEAQ. The CDR3 DNA sequence: TGTGCCAGCAGCTTAGGGGGACTACCAAACTCCTACAATGAGCAGTTCTTC. Translating gives CASSLGGLPNSYNEQFF.

This clonotype was seen more than once but under ten times. The genes are TRBV19 and TRBJ2-2; 9 bases match TRBD1. The V and J ends lost 2 bases and 5 bases, in that order; junction bases with no gene match: 6. CDR3 size: 16 residues. Germline CDR1 is LNHDA and CDR2 is SQIVND (reference sequence). The CDR3, as DNA: TGTGCCAGTAGTATACCTGGACAGGGGTTGACCGGGGAGCTGTTTTTT. This gives the protein CASSIPGQGLTGELFF.

In this sample, this clonotype turned up a few times. This chain connects TRBV7-9 to TRBJ1-2, with 10 bases lining up with TRBD1. The CDR3 consists of 15 residues. In germline, CDR1 is SEHNR, CDR2 FQNEAQ (reference sequence). J lost 0 bases, V lost 8 bases, and 6 bases had no gene match. CDR3 protein: CASGTGAGTNYGYTF. CDR3 nucleotide sequence: TGTGCCAGCGGGACAGGGGCTGGGACTAACTATGGCTACACCTTC.

This clonotype was detected only a few times. V usage is TRBV27 and J usage is TRBJ2-3, with TRBD2 identical over 8 bases. CDR1 is MNHEY and CDR2 is SMNVEV in the germline V gene (reference sequence). The V segment lost 7 bases and the J segment 7 bases; nucleotides outside the gene matches: 10. The CDR3 loop spans 14 amino acids. CDR3 protein: CASIGGAMRHTQYF. Written as DNA, the CDR3 is TGTGCCAGCATCGGGGGGGCTATGCGACATACGCAGTATTTT.

The table lists this clonotype with many counts. The V call is TRBV7-2, the J call TRBJ2-1; 7 bases agree with TRBD2. V dropped 8 bases and J dropped 6; count of bases not matched to a gene: 13. CDR1 is SGHTA and CDR2 is FQGNSA in the germline V gene. The CDR3 runs to 15 residues. This CDR3 is CASQLSKWGGNEQFF. The CDR3 coding sequence is TGTGCCAGCCAGCTTAGTAAGTGGGGGGGCAATGAGCAGTTCTTC.

The chain is built from TRBV15 and TRBJ2-3; no firm D call. The CDR3 has 16 residues. CDR1 and CDR2 from the germline V gene are LNHNV and YYDKDF (reference sequence). Trimming removed 4 bases from V and 0 bases from J, with 14 bases in between. CDR3 residues: CATSTSSGPSTDTQYF. Here the CDR3 DNA reads TGTGCCACCAGCACAAGTTCGGGCCCTAGCACAGATACGCAGTATTTT.

This clonotype was observed a single time. This rearrangement joins TRBV6-8 to TRBJ2-7; 10 bases map to TRBD1. The CDR3 contains 17 residues. Germline CDR1 MNHGY, CDR2 SAAAGT. After removal of 6 bases from V and 3 bases from J, the junction contained 14 bases not matched to a gene. The CDR3 bases are TGTGCCAGCAGATCACCATACCCGGGACAGGGGATCTACGAGCAGTACTTC. Protein product: CASRSPYPGQGIYEQYF.

This clonotype was detected ten times or more. The V and J genes are TRBV7-2 and TRBJ2-7, with D unclear. The CDR3 has 15 amino acids. The germline gives CDR1 SGHTA, CDR2 FQGNSA. V was pared by 4 bases and J by 4 bases, with 17 bases between. This CDR3 reads CASSSVGSHRYEQYV. The CDR3 DNA reads as TGTGCCAGCAGCTCGGTCGGGTCCCACCGATACGAGCAGTACGTC.

This clonotype was observed a handful of times. This chain connects TRBV7-9 to TRBJ2-5; TRBD2 agrees at 14 bases. With 6 bases clipped from V and 3 bases from J, the junction kept 6 bases outside the gene matches. From germline, CDR1 is SEHNR and CDR2 FQNEAQ (reference sequence). The CDR3 runs to 16 residues. CDR3 amino acids: CASRFPGLAGEETQYF. DNA of the CDR3: TGTGCCAGCAGGTTTCCGGGACTAGCGGGGGAAGAGACCCAGTACTTC.

This clonotype occurred a few times. The chain uses TRBV5-4 and TRBJ2-2, with 9 nucleotides matching TRBD2. Germline values: CDR1 SGHNT, CDR2 YYREEE (reference sequence). The CDR3 is 18 residues long. V shed 0 bases and J 5 bases; nucleotides not matched to a gene: 11. The CDR3 DNA is TGTGCCAGCAGCTTGGACCTAGCGGGGACCTTTTGGACCGGGGAGCTGTTTTTT. This codes for CASSLDLAGTFWTGELFF.

The chain has TRBV27 and TRBJ2-5, with D perhaps given as TRBD1 or TRBD2 (5 bases each). CDR1 is MNHEY and CDR2 is SMNVEV in the germline V gene (reference sequence). The CDR3 has 14 amino acids. The V gene lost 5 bases and the J gene lost 1 base, with 11 bases spanning the gap. The CDR3 coding sequence is TGTGCCAGCAGTCCTTGGGACCGCCAAGAGACCCAGTACTTC. Its translation is CASSPWDRQETQYF.

This clonotype has only a few counts. The V and J genes are TRBV6-5 and TRBJ1-6, with D perhaps TRBD1 (5 bases). In germline, CDR1 is MNHEY, CDR2 SVGAGI. The CDR3 is 16 residues long. V dropped 0 bases and J dropped 5 bases, with 11 bases sitting between them. CDR3 bases: TGTGCCAGCAGTTACTCCCCCGGGACCGATAATTCACCCCTCCACTTT. It specifies CASSYSPGTDNSPLHF.

V is TRBV7-9 and J is TRBJ2-5, with TRBD2 identical over 7 bases. Per the germline V gene, CDR1 is SEHNR and CDR2 is FQNEAQ (reference sequence). J gave up 0 bases and V 6 bases, and 7 bases lay outside the gene matches. The CDR3 is 15 amino acids. The CDR3: CASRTTAGDQETQYF. The CDR3, as DNA: TGTGCCAGCAGAACGACTGCGGGGGACCAAGAGACCCAGTACTTC.

This clonotype came up a few times. This chain links TRBV20-1 with TRBJ2-3; no clear D gene. The CDR3 covers 16 residues. Trimming pared 3 bases from V and 4 bases from J, leaving 20 bases between. Germline V gives CDR1 DFQATT, CDR2 SNEGSKA (reference sequence). In DNA form, the CDR3 reads TGCAGTGCTAGGCCCGAGGCATCCCCCGGACCAGATACGCAGTATTTT. This sequence encodes CSARPEASPGPDTQYF.

This clonotype was recorded at least ten times. V gene TRBV6-2 or TRBV6-3 combines with J gene TRBJ1-1; unclear D gene. The germline V gene encodes CDR1 MNHEY and CDR2 SVGEGT. This CDR3 is built from 12 residues. Trimming stripped 6 bases from V and 1 base from J, with 6 bases between. CDR3 protein: CASRDSNTEAFF. DNA of the CDR3: TGTGCCAGCAGAGACTCGAACACTGAAGCTTTCTTT.